These 21 T cell receptor beta chains originate from one sample sequenced in a study of a mutant IDH1 vaccine in newly diagnosed glioma. Regarding time point: week 11, during vaccination. Topical imiquimod accompanied each vaccine dose, which consisted of 300 ug of mutant IDH1 20-mer peptide. TCRdb keeps only in-frame clones here, not all; method: immunoSEQ multiplex PCR. The sample carries about 32,000 clones, 60% to 80% recorded once. The antigens of these receptors remain unknown. Source: PBMCs, taken from a glioma patient whose treatment included an IDH1 peptide vaccine. The receptor set was obtained from a man aged 25 to 40 with glioma.

The chain combines TRBV19 with TRBJ2-6, with TRBD1 matching over 7 bases. Per the germline V gene, CDR1 is LNHDA and CDR2 is SQIVND (reference sequence). CDR3 length: 17 residues. Unmatched junction bases numbered 6, after V lost 1 base and J lost 3 bases. The CDR3 sequence: CASSIARQGVGANVLTF. CDR3 DNA: TGTGCCAGTAGTATAGCCCGACAGGGCGTTGGGGCCAACGTCCTGACTTTC. Drawing the rest from reference TRBV19 and TRBJ2-6, the complete variable domain is DGGITQSPKYLFRKEGQNVTLSCEQNLNHDAMYWYRQDPGQGLRLIYYSQIVNDFQKGDIAEGYSVSREKKESFPLTVTSAQKNPTAFYLCASSIARQGVGANVLTFGAGSRLTVL.

The chain carries TRBV30 and TRBJ2-1; 8 bases agree with TRBD1. Germline V CDR1 and CDR2: GTSNPN, SVGIG (reference sequence). This CDR3 is 16 amino acids long. J gave up 5 bases and V 4 bases, and 13 bases lay outside the gene matches. The CDR3 nucleotides read TGTGCCTGGAACCGCTTTGACAGGGGAACTCACAATGAGCAGTTCTTC. Translated: CAWNRFDRGTHNEQFF.

The chain uses TRBV2 and TRBJ1-2, with D uncertain. The length of the CDR3 is 12 residues. Germline CDR1 reads SNHLY; CDR2 reads FYNNEI. V dropped 9 bases and J dropped 5 bases, with 13 bases sitting between them. This chain's CDR3 is CASLGRTYGYTF. The CDR3 region has the DNA TGTGCCAGTCTGGGCAGGACGTATGGCTACACCTTC.

This chain joins TRBV6-4 and TRBJ2-1, with D uncertain. The CDR3 runs 14 residues. Looked up from germline, CDR1 is MRHNA and CDR2 is SNTAGT. Trimming pared 2 bases from V and 5 bases from J, leaving 10 bases between. The CDR3, as DNA: TGTGCCAGCAGTGACGGCCAGGAAAACAATGAGCAGTTCTTC. Protein sequence: CASSDGQENNEQFF.

The rearrangement uses TRBV5-6 and TRBJ1-2; D may be TRBD1 (5 bases). The length of the CDR3 is 17 residues. Trimming took off 1 base at V and 6 bases at J, with 22 bases between the two ends. The V gene's germline CDR1 is SGHDT and CDR2 YYEEEE. For the CDR3, the DNA is TGTGCCAGCAGCTTGTTACTCCCCGGAGGGGACGTTAATGGCTACACCTTC. This gives the protein CASSLLLPGGDVNGYTF. Combining the CDR3 with reference TRBV5-6 and TRBJ1-2 gives the whole variable domain DAGVTQSPTHLIKTRGQQVTLRCSPKSGHDTVSWYQQALGQGPQFIFQYYEEEERQRGNFPDRFSGHQFPNYSSELNVNALLLGDSALYLCASSLLLPGGDVNGYTFGSGTRLTVV.

V is TRBV5-4 and J is TRBJ2-7; D assignment may be TRBD1 or TRBD2 (5 bases each). This CDR3 is 14 amino acids long. Trimming shortened V by 0 bases and J by 3 bases, and 10 bases separated the two germline ends. CDR1 is SGHNT and CDR2 is YYREEE in the germline V gene (reference sequence). The CDR3 sequence: CASSLDRDLYEQYF. As DNA, the CDR3 is TGTGCCAGCAGCTTGGACCGGGACCTCTACGAGCAGTACTTC.

V and J are TRBV7-9 and TRBJ1-1; D is ambiguous. V was shortened by 1 base and J by 4 bases, with 7 bases between the two germline ends. Per the germline V gene, CDR1 is SEHNR and CDR2 is FQNEAQ (reference sequence). The CDR3 is 13 amino acids. Here the CDR3 reads CASSLDAGTEAFF. Written as DNA, the CDR3 is TGTGCCAGCAGCTTAGATGCGGGCACTGAAGCTTTCTTT.

This clone was counted once. The chain couples TRBV4-3 to TRBJ1-1; D remains ambiguous. Germline V gene lookup returns CDR1 LGHNA and CDR2 YSLEER. V shed 4 bases and J shed 1 base, with 7 bases lying between them. The CDR3 runs to 13 residues. The DNA for the CDR3 is TGCGCCAGCAGCCTTAGCGGGAACACTGAAGCTTTCTTT. Translated, it gives CASSLSGNTEAFF.

This clone was counted a few times. V and J are TRBV19 and TRBJ1-1, with D possibly being TRBD1 (6 bases). Germline CDR1 is LNHDA and CDR2 is SQIVND (reference sequence). There are 15 residues in the CDR3. With 5 bases removed from V and 1 base from J, the gap between germline ends came to 14 bases. CDR3 protein: CASSSRGPQNTEAFF. Written as DNA, the CDR3 is TGTGCCAGTAGTTCCAGGGGACCCCAGAACACTGAAGCTTTCTTT.

This clone was counted a single time. This sequence joins TRBV9 and TRBJ2-2; TRBD2 matches at 8 bases. This CDR3 region has 16 residues. Unmatched junction bases numbered 6, after V lost 2 bases and J lost 3 bases. Germline assignment: CDR1 SGDLS and CDR2 YYNGEE. CDR3 sequence (DNA): TGTGCCAGCAGCGTTGTCCGGGGGGGCGACACCGGGGAGCTGTTTTTT. Its translation is CASSVVRGGDTGELFF.

DNA of the CDR3: TGTGCCTGGAGCGTACTGGGGGCAGGGGATAATGAAAAACTGTTTTTT. Translated: CAWSVLGAGDNEKLFF. V usage is TRBV30 and J usage is TRBJ1-4; the D gene is possibly TRBD1 (6 bases). Germline loops: CDR1 GTSNPN, CDR2 SVGIG (reference sequence). V lost 3 bases, J lost 4 bases, and 18 bases lay in between. The CDR3 loop spans 16 amino acids.

The CDR3, as DNA: TGTGCCAGCAGCCAAGATGCAACGGGAGGGGTGAGAGAGCAGTACTTC. Its protein product is CASSQDATGGVREQYF. This chain links TRBV4-2 with TRBJ2-7, with 8 positions matching TRBD2. CDR3 length: 16 residues. The V and J ends lost 0 bases and 7 bases, in that order; junction bases with no gene match: 11. Germline V CDR1 and CDR2: LGHNA, YNFKEQ.

V usage is TRBV30 and J usage is TRBJ2-6; a weak D match, TRBD2 (5 bases). In germline, CDR1 is GTSNPN, CDR2 SVGIG (reference sequence). Trimming took off 0 bases at V and 2 bases at J, with 8 bases between the two ends. CDR3 length equals 15 residues. The CDR3 sequence is CAWSVIGTGANVLTF. CDR3 coding DNA: TGTGCCTGGAGTGTAATCGGGACTGGGGCCAACGTCCTGACTTTC.

The rearrangement links TRBV27 to TRBJ2-5; the match to TRBD2 covers 9 bases. The trim removed 6 bases at V and 5 bases at J, leaving 7 bases unmatched. Germline V gene lookup returns CDR1 MNHEY and CDR2 SMNVEV (reference sequence). This CDR3 spans 14 amino acids. The CDR3 is CASSLAGTPETQYF. The DNA of the CDR3 is TGTGCCAGCAGCCTAGCGGGGACTCCGGAGACCCAGTACTTC.

The chain carries TRBV29-1 and TRBJ1-1; D gene uncertain. V shed 1 base and J shed 1 base, with 10 bases lying between them. The length of the CDR3 is 14 residues. Germline V gives CDR1 SQVTM, CDR2 ANQGSEA. The CDR3 region is CSVEAGWENTEAFF. The CDR3 DNA is TGCAGCGTTGAAGCGGGGTGGGAGAACACTGAAGCTTTCTTT.

V usage is TRBV7-2 and J usage is TRBJ2-7; no clear D gene. This CDR3 is 11 amino acids long. Trimming took 5 bases from V and 2 from J, leaving 4 bases between them. Germline CDR1 is SGHTA and CDR2 is FQGNSA. CDR3 amino acids: CASSGTYEQYF. CDR3 sequence (DNA): TGTGCCAGCAGCGGTACCTACGAGCAGTACTTC.

The sample holds a few counts of this clone. Other DNA sequences within the sample encode an identical CDR3. V gene TRBV6-1 combines with J gene TRBJ1-1, with TRBD1 as a possible D gene (5 bases). V was shortened by 0 bases and J by 0 bases, with 5 bases between the two germline ends. Germline V CDR1 and CDR2: MNHNS, SASEGT. This CDR3 contains 14 residues. This CDR3 reads CASSEAGLNTEAFF. The CDR3, as DNA: TGTGCCAGCAGTGAAGCGGGGCTGAACACTGAAGCTTTCTTT.

This clone was recorded a few times. The gene calls are TRBV28 and TRBJ2-7; the match to TRBD1 covers 9 bases. V gave up 4 bases and J gave up 4 bases; unmatched junction bases: 2. The CDR3 spans 13 residues. Germline CDR1 and CDR2: MDHEN and SYDVKM. CDR3 DNA sequence: TGTGCCAGCAGTTATGGGACAGGGTACGAGCAGTACTTC. Protein: CASSYGTGYEQYF.

The count of this clone is one. The rearrangement joins TRBV6-1 to TRBJ1-2; 10 bases are shared with TRBD1. V shed 9 bases, J shed 6 bases, and the junction held 13 bases outside the gene matches. Germline V gives CDR1 MNHNS, CDR2 SASEGT. CDR3 length: 15 residues. CDR3 region: CASSQDRGRGDGYTF. The DNA for the CDR3 is TGTGCCAGTAGCCAAGACAGGGGGCGAGGAGATGGCTACACCTTC.

The V call is TRBV19, the J call TRBJ2-7, with D tentatively TRBD1 (6 bases). This CDR3 has 13 amino acids. Trimming cost V 10 bases and J 3 bases, with 16 bases left between them. Germline CDR1 reads LNHDA; CDR2 reads SQIVND (reference sequence). DNA of the CDR3: TGTGCCACCGCACAGGGTCCTGGCTACGAGCAGTACTTC. Translation gives CATAQGPGYEQYF.

The genes are TRBV5-1 and TRBJ1-4; unclear D gene. The germline CDR1 and CDR2 sequences are SGHRS and YFSETQ. Trimming took 0 bases from V and 5 from J, leaving 11 bases between them. This CDR3 contains 15 residues. The chain's CDR3 is CASSLDGSSNEKLFF. For the CDR3, the DNA is TGCGCCAGCAGCTTGGATGGCAGCTCCAATGAAAAACTGTTTTTT.